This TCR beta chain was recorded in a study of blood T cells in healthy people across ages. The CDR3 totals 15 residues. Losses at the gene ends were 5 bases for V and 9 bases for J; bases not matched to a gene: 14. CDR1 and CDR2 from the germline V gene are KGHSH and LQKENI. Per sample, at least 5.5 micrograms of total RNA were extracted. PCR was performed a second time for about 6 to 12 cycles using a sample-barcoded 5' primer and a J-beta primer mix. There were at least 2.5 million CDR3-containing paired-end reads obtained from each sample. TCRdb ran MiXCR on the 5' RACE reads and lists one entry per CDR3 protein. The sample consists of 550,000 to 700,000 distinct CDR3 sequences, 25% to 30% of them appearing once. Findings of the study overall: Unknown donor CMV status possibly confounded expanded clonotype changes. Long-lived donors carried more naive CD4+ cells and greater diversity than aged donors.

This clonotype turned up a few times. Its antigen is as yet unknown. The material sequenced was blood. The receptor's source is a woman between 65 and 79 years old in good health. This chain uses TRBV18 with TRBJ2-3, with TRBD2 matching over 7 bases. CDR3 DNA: TGTGCCAGCTCAACTTCGACTAGCCGACGGGACACGCAGTATTTT. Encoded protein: CASSTSTSRRDTQYF.